The 2 T cell receptor beta chains reported below all come from one sample, sequenced in a study of blood T cell repertoires in COVID-19. Here immunoSEQ multiplex PCR was the method, and the copy in TCRdb shows in-frame clones only, minus some. The table includes more than 100,000 clones, roughly three quarters detected once. Sequencing input: peripheral blood. These receptors all stem from a woman of 80 years or more with acute or convalescent COVID-19.

This chain joins TRBV28 and TRBJ1-1; no firm D call. The CDR3 is 17 residues long. V was shortened by 4 bases and J by 1 base, with 19 bases between the two germline ends. Germline CDR1 MDHEN, CDR2 SYDVKM. The chain's CDR3 is CASSSRDTPAGNTEAFF. The CDR3 DNA follows: TGTGCCAGCAGTTCGAGGGATACTCCCGCTGGGAACACTGAAGCTTTCTTT.

The chain employs TRBV12-3 or TRBV12-4 and TRBJ1-1, with D unclear. CDR3 size: 13 residues. Trimming took 3 bases from V and 1 from J, leaving 6 bases between them. The chain's CDR3 is CASSFNTNTEAFF. The CDR3 region has the DNA TGTGCCAGCAGTTTCAACACGAACACTGAAGCTTTCTTT.